This note documents a single TCR beta chain sequence. Its antigen is not known. Samples with a second dose at about 4 or about 12 weeks were pooled together. The data belong to a study of T cell responses to AZD1222 COVID-19 vaccine. V was cut by 5 bases and J by 8 bases, with 7 bases left in between. The V gene's germline CDR1 is MGHDK and CDR2 SYGVNS. The length of the CDR3 is 11 residues. Points from the study as a whole: The CD4 TCRs associated with vaccination extended across spike and predominated at 160-218 and 743-854. Among the donors, most were white British and more were female, and clonal diversity was possibly underestimated.

Produced via immunoSEQ multiplex PCR; TCRdb's table is partial and in-frame only. This table holds 160,000 or so clones, 90% to 95% found once. The V and J genes are TRBV25-1 and TRBJ2-1, with D perhaps matching TRBD2 (5 bases). The source is an adult who received the AZD1222 COVID-19 vaccine. This specimen consisted of peripheral blood, obtained 28 days after the second AZD1222 dose. The CDR3 spells CASSLRDEQFF. In nucleotides, the CDR3 is TGTGCCAGCAGTCTGAGGGATGAGCAGTTCTTC.